This T cell receptor beta chain came from a study of cytomegalovirus exposure and HLA in healthy donors. The study's findings and limits: Associated with cytomegalovirus, according to the listing, were 150 to 200 TCR beta chains. HLA alleles were associated with around 17,000 TCR beta sequences in a later analysis at 0.05 false discovery rate. Common viral pathogens seemed to be connected with several of the most significant clusters, according to a later analysis. Rarity held for most TCR sequences, but there were some public TCRs that occurred in many donors.

V shed 5 bases and J 2 bases; nucleotides not matched to a gene: 6. The CDR3 loop spans 15 amino acids. Looked up from germline, CDR1 is MNHNS and CDR2 is SASEGT. As for this clone: Its antigen is currently unknown.

Primers for the PCR totalled 60 Vbeta and 13 Jbeta. Assay: immunoSEQ multiplex PCR; the TCRdb copy retains only in-frame clones and omits some. Its table lists around 80,000 clones. Sample: PBMCs. The source is a boy aged 5-17 years in good health and CMV-seronegative. The chain has TRBV6-1 and TRBJ2-1; TRBD1 matches 7 bases. CDR3 residues: CASSSTGQPYNEQFF. For the CDR3, the DNA is TGTGCCAGCAGTTCTACGGGACAGCCCTACAATGAGCAGTTCTTC.